These T cell receptor beta chains were read from a single sample in a study of shared clonotypes between healthy human individuals. Some clones are missing from TCRdb's copy, which holds only in-frame ones; the method was immunoSEQ multiplex PCR. Among around 300,000 clones listed, 87% were seen once. Material: memory CD8+ T cells sorted from blood. Every receptor here comes from a man younger than 35 in good health. The conserved cysteine and the conserved F or W are not part of the CDR3 here.

cdr3_length: 10; v_call: TRBV5-6; cdr3_aa: ATGTLNTEAF
cdr3_length: 11; v_call: TRBV29-1; cdr3_aa: SVEALGTGVPF
cdr3_length: 11; v_call: TRBV27; cdr3_aa: ASSSHSYQPQH
cdr3_length: 12; v_call: TRBV5-4; cdr3_aa: ASSIDRSSYEQY
cdr3_length: 11; v_call: TRBV27; cdr3_aa: ASSWTGQETQY
cdr3_length: 15; v_call: TRBV4-1; cdr3_aa: ASSHESPGLPYNEQF
cdr3_length: 11; v_call: TRBV7-9; cdr3_aa: ASLTGAGETQY
cdr3_length: 14; v_call: TRBV7-9; cdr3_aa: ASSLLQGPLLETQY
cdr3_length: 14; v_call: TRBV6-5; cdr3_aa: ASSYPTGRGSTEAF
cdr3_length: 13; v_call: TRBV29-1; cdr3_aa: SVEGVGGTNYEQY
cdr3_length: 11; v_call: TRBV7-3; cdr3_aa: ASSLTLQGEQY
cdr3_length: 14; v_call: TRBV6-5; cdr3_aa: ASSYSMAYEPLEQY
cdr3_length: 15; v_call: TRBV18; cdr3_aa: ASSGLRAGGPTDTQY
cdr3_length: 9; v_call: TRBV19; cdr3_aa: ASSVSEKLF
cdr3_length: 13; v_call: TRBV9; cdr3_aa: ASSALTTGVETQY
cdr3_length: 13; v_call: TRBV15; cdr3_aa: ATSGHRGRTDTQY
cdr3_length: 15; v_call: TRBV7-9; cdr3_aa: ASSEPGSGSPTDTQY
cdr3_length: 11; v_call: TRBV4-1; cdr3_aa: ASSQDFQYEQY
cdr3_length: 12; v_call: TRBV19; cdr3_aa: ASSMWDATYEQY
cdr3_length: 13; v_call: TRBV7-9; cdr3_aa: ASSFPGTSSYEQY
cdr3_length: 12; v_call: TRBV7-9; cdr3_aa: ASSPRTGDYEQY
cdr3_length: 16; v_call: TRBV30; cdr3_aa: AWSVSLVHGQGGNEQF
cdr3_length: 15; v_call: TRBV11-2; cdr3_aa: ASKPREAGPSSYEQY
cdr3_length: 10; v_call: TRBV5-6; cdr3_aa: ASSFSDSGYT
cdr3_length: 12; v_call: TRBV27; cdr3_aa: ASSPGTSGVGQY
cdr3_length: 11; v_call: TRBV29-1; cdr3_aa: SVWDPLLDEQF
cdr3_length: 12; v_call: TRBV5-4; cdr3_aa: ASSPGTVQETQY
cdr3_length: 11; v_call: TRBV27; cdr3_aa: ASADRPEAGYT
cdr3_length: 10; v_call: TRBV6-5; cdr3_aa: ASSYGTGELF
cdr3_length: 11; v_call: TRBV7-6; cdr3_aa: ASSSGQGDEAF
cdr3_length: 13; v_call: TRBV6-1; cdr3_aa: ASSDGERGPYEQY
cdr3_length: 15; v_call: TRBV10-3; cdr3_aa: AISESRLAGPYNEQF
cdr3_length: 13; v_call: TRBV9; cdr3_aa: ASSQRVAGANVLT
cdr3_length: 12; v_call: TRBV27; cdr3_aa: ASSWAVSDQPQH
cdr3_length: 11; v_call: TRBV27; cdr3_aa: ASSFLDNSGQY